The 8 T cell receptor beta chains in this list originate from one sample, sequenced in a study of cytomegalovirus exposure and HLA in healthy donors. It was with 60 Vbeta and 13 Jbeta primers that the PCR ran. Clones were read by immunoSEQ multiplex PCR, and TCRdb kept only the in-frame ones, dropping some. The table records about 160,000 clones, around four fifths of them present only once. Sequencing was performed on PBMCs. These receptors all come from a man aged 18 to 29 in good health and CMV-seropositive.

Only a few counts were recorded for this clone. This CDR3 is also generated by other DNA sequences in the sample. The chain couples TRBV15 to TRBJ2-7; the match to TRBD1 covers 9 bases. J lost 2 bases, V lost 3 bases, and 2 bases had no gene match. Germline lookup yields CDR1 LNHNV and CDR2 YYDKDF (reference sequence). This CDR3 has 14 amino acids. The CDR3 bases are TGTGCCACCAGCAGGGGACAGGGTGCCTACGAGCAGTACTTC. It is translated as CATSRGQGAYEQYF.

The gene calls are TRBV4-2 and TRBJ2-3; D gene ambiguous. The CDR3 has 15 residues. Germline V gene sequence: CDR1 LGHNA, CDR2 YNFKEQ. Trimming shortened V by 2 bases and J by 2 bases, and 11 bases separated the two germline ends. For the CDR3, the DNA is TGTGCCAGCAGCCAAAAGAGCAAGTCCACAGATACGCAGTATTTT. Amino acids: CASSQKSKSTDTQYF.

The CDR3 bases are TGTGCCAGCAGCCCCGGACAGGGCACCGGGGAGCTGTTTTTT. This encodes CASSPGQGTGELFF. This sequence joins TRBV27 and TRBJ2-2, with 8 bases fitting TRBD1. Germline V gives CDR1 MNHEY, CDR2 SMNVEV (reference sequence). This CDR3 spans 14 amino acids. Trimming cost V 6 bases and J 4 bases; bases outside gene matches: 4.

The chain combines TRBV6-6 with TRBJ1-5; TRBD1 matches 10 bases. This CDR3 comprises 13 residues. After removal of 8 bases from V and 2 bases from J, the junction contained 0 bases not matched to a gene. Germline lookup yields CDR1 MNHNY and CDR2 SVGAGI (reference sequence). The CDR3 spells CASGQGGNQPQHF. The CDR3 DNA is TGTGCCAGCGGACAGGGGGGCAATCAGCCCCAGCATTTT.

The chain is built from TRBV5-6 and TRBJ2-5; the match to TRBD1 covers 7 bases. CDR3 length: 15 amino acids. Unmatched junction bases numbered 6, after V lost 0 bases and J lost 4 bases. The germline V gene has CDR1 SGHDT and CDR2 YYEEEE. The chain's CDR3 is CASSLGQGRLETQYF. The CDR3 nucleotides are TGTGCCAGCAGCTTGGGACAGGGTAGGTTAGAGACCCAGTACTTC.

In DNA form, the CDR3 reads TGTGCCACCTCTTCTTTGGGGGAGCTGTTTTTT. Amino acid sequence: CATSSLGELFF. The chain links TRBV15 to TRBJ2-2; D unresolved. This CDR3 comprises 11 residues. V was cut by 8 bases and J by 8 bases, with 9 bases left in between. Germline CDR1 is LNHNV and CDR2 is YYDKDF (reference sequence).

DNA of the CDR3: TGCGCCAGCAGCTTGGGCCTGCCTTCGGGCACCGGGGAGCTGTTTTTT. It codes for CASSLGLPSGTGELFF. The chain employs TRBV5-1 and TRBJ2-2; D remains unclear. In germline, CDR1 is SGHRS, CDR2 YFSETQ. V shed 0 bases and J shed 4 bases, with 13 bases lying between them. This CDR3 is built from 16 residues.

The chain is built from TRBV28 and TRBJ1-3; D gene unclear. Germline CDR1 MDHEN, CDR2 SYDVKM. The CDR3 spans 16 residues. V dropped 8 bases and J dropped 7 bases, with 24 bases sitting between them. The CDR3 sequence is CASCPGRVPLENTIYF. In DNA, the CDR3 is TGTGCCAGCTGTCCGGGGAGAGTACCCCTGGAGAACACCATATATTTT. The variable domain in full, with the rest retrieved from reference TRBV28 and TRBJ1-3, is DVKVTQSSRYLVKRTGEKVFLECVQDMDHENMFWYRQDPGLGLRLIYFSYDVKMKEKGDIPEGYSVSREKKERFSLILESASTNQTSMYLCASCPGRVPLENTIYFGEGSWLTVV.